This is a list of T cell receptor beta chains from one sample in a study of shared clonotypes between healthy human individuals. Data came from immunoSEQ multiplex PCR; TCRdb stores just in-frame clones and leaves some out. The data show approximately 2,000,000 clones, under 95% seen once. Sequenced sample: naive CD4+ T cells from PBMCs. These receptors were collected from a young man in good health. Some clones in this sample may be carry-over from other donors' samples. Each CDR3 is given with its conserved first and last residue. The D gene is left open where the match is weak. Clone size, where shown, is once, few, many, or a class for clones that have expanded.

D gene: -
clone size: -
V gene: TRBV5-4
J gene: TRBJ2-1
CDR3 DNA: TGTGCCAGCAGCCAAATACGCGACAATGAGCAGTTCTTC
CDR3 protein: CASSQIRDNEQFF

D gene: -
clone size: once
V gene: TRBV9
J gene: TRBJ2-6
CDR3 DNA: TGTGCCAGCAGCGAGGGCGGGCACCTCTCTGGGGCCAACGTCCTGACTTTC
CDR3 protein: CASSEGGHLSGANVLTF

D gene: -
clone size: -
V gene: TRBV7-2
J gene: TRBJ1-2
CDR3 DNA: TGTGCCAGCAGCTTAGAAGGCAGCTTTAACTATGGCTACACCTTC
CDR3 protein: CASSLEGSFNYGYTF

D gene: -
clone size: once
V gene: TRBV6-1
J gene: TRBJ2-7
CDR3 DNA: TGTGCCAGCAGGGAACCGGCTGGGGGAGGCTCCTACGAGCAGTACTTC
CDR3 protein: CASREPAGGGSYEQYF

D gene: -
clone size: -
V gene: TRBV28
J gene: TRBJ2-2
CDR3 DNA: TGTGCCAGCCGGGGGAACAGGGGAAACACCGGGGAGCTGTTTTTT
CDR3 protein: CASRGNRGNTGELFF

D gene: -
clone size: -
V gene: TRBV14
J gene: TRBJ2-7
CDR3 DNA: TGTGCCAGCAGCCAATTTCAATTGTACGGCACCTACGAGCAGTACTTC
CDR3 protein: CASSQFQLYGTYEQYF

D gene: -
clone size: -
V gene: TRBV7-3
J gene: TRBJ2-3
CDR3 DNA: TGTGCCAGCAGCCGTACGTTCACAGATACGCAGTATTTT
CDR3 protein: CASSRTFTDTQYF

D gene: TRBD1
clone size: -
V gene: TRBV5-4
J gene: TRBJ2-2
CDR3 DNA: TGTGCCAGCAGCCGGGACAGCACCGGGGAGCTGTTTTTT
CDR3 protein: CASSRDSTGELFF

D gene: TRBD1
clone size: -
V gene: TRBV30
J gene: TRBJ2-7
CDR3 DNA: TGTGCCTGGGGACAGGGCCACGAGCAGTACTTC
CDR3 protein: CAWGQGHEQYF

D gene: TRBD1
clone size: -
V gene: TRBV5-8
J gene: TRBJ1-4
CDR3 DNA: TGTGCCAGCAGCTTTCTCGTGGGACAGAGAAATGAAAAACTGTTTTTT
CDR3 protein: CASSFLVGQRNEKLFF

D gene: -
clone size: -
V gene: TRBV13
J gene: TRBJ2-7
CDR3 DNA: TGTGCCAGCAGCTTAGTGGGGGCCCACGAGCAGTACTTC
CDR3 protein: CASSLVGAHEQYF

D gene: TRBD2
clone size: -
V gene: TRBV28
J gene: TRBJ2-7
CDR3 DNA: TGTGCCAGCAGTCAAACCGGGACTAGCGGGTTCCCCATGTACTTC
CDR3 protein: CASSQTGTSGFPMYF

D gene: -
clone size: once
V gene: TRBV6-1
J gene: TRBJ1-2
CDR3 DNA: TGTGCCAGCAGTGAAGCGCCCACAACTAACTATGGCTACACCTTC
CDR3 protein: CASSEAPTTNYGYTF

D gene: -
clone size: -
V gene: TRBV2
J gene: TRBJ1-5
CDR3 DNA: TGTGCCACTCGGGGCAGCCCCAATCAGCCCCAGCATTTT
CDR3 protein: CATRGSPNQPQHF

D gene: -
clone size: -
V gene: TRBV5-1
J gene: TRBJ2-7
CDR3 DNA: TGCGCCAGCAGCTTGGCTTCAGGGACTGTCTACGAGCAGTACTTC
CDR3 protein: CASSLASGTVYEQYF

D gene: -
clone size: -
V gene: TRBV29-1
J gene: TRBJ1-1
CDR3 DNA: TGCAGCGTTTCAGGGAGATCCAGGGCGAACACTGAAGCTTTCTTT
CDR3 protein: CSVSGRSRANTEAFF

D gene: -
clone size: -
V gene: TRBV30
J gene: TRBJ1-3
CDR3 DNA: TGTGCCTGGAGTGAGCCCCTCTCTGGAAACACCATATATTTT
CDR3 protein: CAWSEPLSGNTIYF

D gene: TRBD1
clone size: few
V gene: TRBV5-8
J gene: TRBJ1-5
CDR3 DNA: TGTGCCAGCAGCTTGTTCAGGGGGCCTCAGCCCCAGCATTTT
CDR3 protein: CASSLFRGPQPQHF

D gene: TRBD2
clone size: -
V gene: TRBV5-1
J gene: TRBJ2-5
CDR3 DNA: TGCGCCAGCAGGCTAGCGGGAGAGATACAGACCCAGTACTTC
CDR3 protein: CASRLAGEIQTQYF

D gene: TRBD2
clone size: -
V gene: TRBV5-1
J gene: TRBJ2-1
CDR3 DNA: TGCGCCAGCAGACATAGCGGGACCTACAATGAGCAGTTCTTC
CDR3 protein: CASRHSGTYNEQFF

D gene: TRBD1
clone size: -
V gene: TRBV7-2
J gene: TRBJ2-7
CDR3 DNA: TGTGCCAGCAGCACGACAGGGACCCTTCCCTACGAGCAGTACTTC
CDR3 protein: CASSTTGTLPYEQYF

D gene: -
clone size: -
V gene: TRBV4-3
J gene: TRBJ2-7
CDR3 DNA: TGCGCGGGGGACGGTGGGGAGCAGTACTTC
CDR3 protein: CAGDGGEQYF

D gene: TRBD1
clone size: -
V gene: TRBV27
J gene: TRBJ2-5
CDR3 DNA: TGTGCCAGCAGTTTATCCGGACAGGGCTGGGAGACCCAGTACTTC
CDR3 protein: CASSLSGQGWETQYF

D gene: TRBD2
clone size: -
V gene: TRBV28
J gene: TRBJ2-5
CDR3 DNA: TGTGCCAGCAGTTTATACGGGACTAGCGGGGGGCATCCGGGGTCCCAGTACTTC
CDR3 protein: CASSLYGTSGGHPGSQYF

D gene: -
clone size: -
V gene: TRBV2
J gene: TRBJ2-3
CDR3 DNA: TGTGCCAGCAAAAAACCCCCCACAGATACGCAGTATTTT
CDR3 protein: CASKKPPTDTQYF

D gene: -
clone size: -
V gene: TRBV7-9
J gene: TRBJ1-1
CDR3 DNA: TGTGCCAGCAGCTTAGCCTGGACGGAGATGAACACTGAAGCTTTCTTT
CDR3 protein: CASSLAWTEMNTEAFF

D gene: -
clone size: -
V gene: TRBV5-6
J gene: TRBJ2-1
CDR3 DNA: TGTGCCAGCAGCCTAGGGCGGTCTCCCTACAATGAGCAGTTCTTC
CDR3 protein: CASSLGRSPYNEQFF

D gene: -
clone size: -
V gene: TRBV2
J gene: TRBJ2-7
CDR3 DNA: TGTGCCGGACGGGGCGACGGAAGGGAGCAGTACTTC
CDR3 protein: CAGRGDGREQYF

D gene: TRBD1
clone size: -
V gene: TRBV5-1
J gene: TRBJ2-1
CDR3 DNA: TGCGCCAGCAGCAATCCGGGACAGGCCTACAATGAGCAGTTCTTC
CDR3 protein: CASSNPGQAYNEQFF

D gene: -
clone size: -
V gene: TRBV2
J gene: TRBJ1-3
CDR3 DNA: TGTGCCAGCAGCCACTACATGATTTCTGGAAACACCATATATTTT
CDR3 protein: CASSHYMISGNTIYF

D gene: -
clone size: -
V gene: TRBV5-6
J gene: TRBJ2-7
CDR3 DNA: TGTGCCAGCAGCTTGTTCGCGGGCGAGCAGTACTTC
CDR3 protein: CASSLFAGEQYF

D gene: TRBD1
clone size: -
V gene: TRBV27
J gene: TRBJ1-1
CDR3 DNA: TGTGCCACCGTTCGATTGTCCGGGACAGGGATGAACACTGAAGCTTTCTTT
CDR3 protein: CATVRLSGTGMNTEAFF

D gene: TRBD1
clone size: -
V gene: TRBV5-1
J gene: TRBJ2-1
CDR3 DNA: TGCGCCAGCAGCTTAGGACAGGGGAACGGCAATGAGCGGTTCTTC
CDR3 protein: CASSLGQGNGNERFF

D gene: -
clone size: -
V gene: TRBV28
J gene: TRBJ1-2
CDR3 DNA: TGTGCCAGCAGTACCCCGGGGCGGGGGGCGCCCCTCGGTTATGGCTACACCTTC
CDR3 protein: CASSTPGRGAPLGYGYTF

D gene: TRBD2
clone size: once
V gene: TRBV9
J gene: TRBJ2-5
CDR3 DNA: TGTGCCAGCAGTGAAGCGGGAGGGCCAGTGGAGACCCAGTACTTC
CDR3 protein: CASSEAGGPVETQYF

D gene: -
clone size: -
V gene: TRBV28
J gene: TRBJ1-1
CDR3 DNA: TGTGCCAGCAGTTTCTGGGGGAATTGGACTGAAGCTTTCTTT
CDR3 protein: CASSFWGNWTEAFF

D gene: TRBD2
clone size: once
V gene: TRBV29-1
J gene: TRBJ2-7
CDR3 DNA: TGCAGCGTTCATGTAGCGGGAGGGCACTACGAGCAGTACTTC
CDR3 protein: CSVHVAGGHYEQYF

D gene: -
clone size: -
V gene: TRBV4-2
J gene: TRBJ1-2
CDR3 DNA: TGTGCCAGCAGCCAAAACAGGGTAGGTGGCTACACCTTC
CDR3 protein: CASSQNRVGGYTF

D gene: -
clone size: -
V gene: TRBV12-5
J gene: TRBJ2-1
CDR3 DNA: TGTGCTAGTGGTTTGGTGGGGGGGGCAGTGCAGTTCTTC
CDR3 protein: CASGLVGGAVQFF

D gene: TRBD2
clone size: -
V gene: TRBV28
J gene: TRBJ2-3
CDR3 DNA: TGTGCCAGCAGTTTACTCGGGGGGATCACAGATACGCAGTATTTT
CDR3 protein: CASSLLGGITDTQYF

D gene: TRBD2
clone size: -
V gene: TRBV30
J gene: TRBJ2-3
CDR3 DNA: TGTGCCTGGATTCCGGGACTAGCGGGACGCACAGATACGCAGTATTTT
CDR3 protein: CAWIPGLAGRTDTQYF

D gene: -
clone size: once
V gene: TRBV6-5
J gene: TRBJ2-1
CDR3 DNA: TGTGCCAGCAGTCCGCACCAAGACGGAAACAATGAGCAGTTCTTC
CDR3 protein: CASSPHQDGNNEQFF

D gene: -
clone size: -
V gene: TRBV7-2
J gene: TRBJ2-5
CDR3 DNA: TGTGCCAGCAGCTTGGGGCAGGGAATGGTGGAGACCCAGTACTTC
CDR3 protein: CASSLGQGMVETQYF

D gene: TRBD2
clone size: once
V gene: TRBV25-1
J gene: TRBJ2-3
CDR3 DNA: TGTGCCAGCACCCCGGGACTAGCGGGCCTCACAGATACGCAGTATTTT
CDR3 protein: CASTPGLAGLTDTQYF